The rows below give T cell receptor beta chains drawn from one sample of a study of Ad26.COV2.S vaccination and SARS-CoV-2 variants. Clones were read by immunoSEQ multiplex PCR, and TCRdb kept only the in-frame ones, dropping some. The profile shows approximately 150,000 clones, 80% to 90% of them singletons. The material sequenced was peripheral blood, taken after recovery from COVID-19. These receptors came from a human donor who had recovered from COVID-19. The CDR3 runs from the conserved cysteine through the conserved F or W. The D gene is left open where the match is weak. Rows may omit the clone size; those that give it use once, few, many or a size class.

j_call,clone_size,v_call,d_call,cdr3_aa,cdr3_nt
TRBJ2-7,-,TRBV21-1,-,CASSRNRQVRSYEQYF,TGTGCCAGCAGCCGCAACCGACAGGTGAGGTCCTACGAGCAGTACTTC
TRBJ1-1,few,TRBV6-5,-,CASSLTEAFF,TGTGCCAGCAGTCTTACTGAAGCTTTCTTT
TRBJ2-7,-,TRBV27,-,CASSRGPDPYEQYF,TGTGCCAGCAGTAGAGGTCCGGATCCCTACGAGCAGTACTTC
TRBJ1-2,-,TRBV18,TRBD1,CASSRTGHHYGYTF,TGTGCCAGCTCACGGACAGGGCATCACTATGGCTACACCTTC
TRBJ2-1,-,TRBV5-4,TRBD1,CASSLRGPGNEQFF,TGTGCCAGCAGCCTCAGGGGGCCGGGCAATGAGCAGTTCTTC
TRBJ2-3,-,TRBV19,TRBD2,CASSIMRGGADTQYF,TGTGCCAGTAGTATCATGCGGGGGGGCGCAGATACGCAGTATTTT
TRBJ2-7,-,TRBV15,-,CATSPRSSYEQYF,TGTGCCACCAGCCCCAGAAGCTCCTACGAGCAGTACTTC
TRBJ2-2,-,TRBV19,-,CASSIRGTLNTGELFF,TGTGCCAGTAGTATTCGAGGGACACTGAACACCGGGGAGCTGTTTTTT
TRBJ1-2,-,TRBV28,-,CASSLYDGGYTF,TGTGCCAGCAGTTTGTACGACGGGGGCTACACCTTC
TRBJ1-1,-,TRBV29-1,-,CSVEGQGRDTEAFF,TGCAGCGTTGAAGGCCAGGGGCGGGACACTGAAGCTTTCTTT
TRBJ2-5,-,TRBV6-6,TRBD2,CASSYSGGQETQYF,TGTGCCAGCAGTTATAGCGGGGGACAAGAGACCCAGTACTTC
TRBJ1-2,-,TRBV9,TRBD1,CASSINQGGNYGYTF,TGTGCCAGCAGCATTAATCAGGGGGGTAACTATGGCTACACCTTC
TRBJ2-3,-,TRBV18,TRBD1,CASSPPTGVITDTQYF,TGTGCCAGCTCACCACCGACAGGGGTCATAACAGATACGCAGTATTTT
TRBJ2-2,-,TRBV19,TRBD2,CASTQRLAGGIRELFF,TGTGCCAGTACTCAACGACTAGCGGGGGGGATCAGGGAGCTGTTTTTT
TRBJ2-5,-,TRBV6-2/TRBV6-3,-,CASSQGFSGGKETQYF,TGTGCCAGCAGTCAAGGTTTTAGCGGTGGGAAAGAGACCCAGTACTTC
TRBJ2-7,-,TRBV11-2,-,CASSLDSVSSDEQYF,TGTGCCAGCAGCTTAGACTCCGTCAGTTCTGACGAGCAGTACTTC
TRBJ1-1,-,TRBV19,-,CASSEQTNTEAFF,TGTGCCAGTAGTGAACAGACGAACACTGAAGCTTTCTTT
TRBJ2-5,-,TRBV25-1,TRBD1,CASRGTGVETQYF,TGTGCCAGCAGGGGGACAGGGGTCGAGACCCAGTACTTC
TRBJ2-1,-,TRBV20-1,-,CSARDRTGQFF,TGCAGTGCTAGAGATCGGACCGGGCAGTTCTTC
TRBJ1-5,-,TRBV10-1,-,CAFLRTPNYGNQPQHF,TGCGCCTTTCTGAGGACCCCTAACTATGGCAATCAGCCCCAGCATTTT
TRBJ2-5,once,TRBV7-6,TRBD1,CASTLQGRETQYF,TGTGCCAGCACCCTACAGGGGCGAGAGACCCAGTACTTC
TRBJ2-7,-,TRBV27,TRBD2,CASSPPGLAGRQSYEQYF,TGTGCCAGCAGTCCCCCGGGACTAGCGGGGCGGCAGAGCTACGAGCAGTACTTC
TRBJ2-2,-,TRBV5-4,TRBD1,CASSLEGQGNTGELFF,TGTGCCAGCAGCTTGGAGGGACAGGGGAACACCGGGGAGCTGTTTTTT
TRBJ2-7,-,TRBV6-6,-,CASSQKGAGRVFWDPYEQYF,TGTGCCAGCAGTCAGAAGGGGGCCGGGAGGGTTTTTTGGGACCCCTACGAGCAGTACTTC
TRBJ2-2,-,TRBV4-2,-,CASSQANGGPNTGELFF,TGTGCCAGCAGCCAAGCGAACGGGGGCCCGAACACCGGGGAGCTGTTTTTT
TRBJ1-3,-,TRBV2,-,CASSEGEGNTIYF,TGTGCCAGCAGTGAAGGGGAAGGAAACACCATATATTTT
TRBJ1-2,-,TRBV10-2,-,CASTGDILYGYTF,TGCGCCAGCACTGGGGACATCCTCTATGGCTACACCTTC
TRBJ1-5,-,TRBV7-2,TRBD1,CASSFRTGNQPQHF,TGTGCCAGCAGCTTTCGGACAGGGAATCAGCCCCAGCATTTT
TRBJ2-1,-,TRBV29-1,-,CSVPQGDSVVQFF,TGCAGCGTCCCCCAGGGGGACTCTGTAGTGCAGTTCTTC
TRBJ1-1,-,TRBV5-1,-,CASISAPVIEAFF,TGCGCCAGCATCAGCGCGCCAGTCATTGAAGCTTTCTTT
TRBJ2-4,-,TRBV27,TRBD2,CASSSFRLAGGSKNIQYF,TGTGCCAGCAGCTCCTTTAGACTAGCGGGGGGGTCCAAAAACATTCAGTACTTC
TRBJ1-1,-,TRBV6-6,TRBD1,CASRGGQGAYTEAFF,TGTGCCAGCAGGGGAGGGCAGGGGGCTTACACTGAAGCTTTCTTT
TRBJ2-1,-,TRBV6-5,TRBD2,CASSSRLAGDNEQFF,TGTGCCAGCAGTTCAAGACTAGCGGGGGACAATGAGCAGTTCTTC
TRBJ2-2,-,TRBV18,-,CASSPQGTNTGELFF,TGTGCCAGCTCACCGCAGGGGACGAACACCGGGGAGCTGTTTTTT
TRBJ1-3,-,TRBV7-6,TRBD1,CASSFRTGGSGNTIYF,TGTGCCAGCAGCTTCAGGACAGGGGGCAGTGGAAACACCATATATTTT
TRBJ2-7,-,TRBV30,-,CAWSLRTDLRGEQYF,TGTGCCTGGAGTCTAAGGACAGACCTTAGGGGTGAGCAGTACTTC
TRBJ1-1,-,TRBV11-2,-,CASSQAGFGRAPTEAFF,TGTGCCAGCAGCCAAGCAGGGTTCGGCAGGGCCCCCACTGAAGCTTTCTTT
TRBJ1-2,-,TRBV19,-,CATHLGDRGYTF,TGTGCCACCCACCTGGGGGACCGTGGCTACACCTTC
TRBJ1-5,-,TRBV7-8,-,CASSLLRDQPQHF,TGTGCCAGCAGCTTGTTAAGGGATCAGCCCCAGCATTTT
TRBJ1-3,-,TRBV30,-,CAWSVGQTSSGNTIYF,TGTGCCTGGAGTGTGGGTCAGACGAGCTCTGGAAACACCATATATTTT
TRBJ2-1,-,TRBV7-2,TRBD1,CASSLGQGTYNEQFF,TGTGCCAGCAGCTTAGGACAGGGGACCTACAATGAGCAGTTCTTC
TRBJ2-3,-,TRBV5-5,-,CASIGTDTQYF,TGTGCCAGCATCGGCACAGATACGCAGTATTTT
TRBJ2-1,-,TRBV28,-,CASSLWGAGTYNEQFF,TGTGCCAGCAGTTTATGGGGTGCCGGAACATACAATGAGCAGTTCTTC
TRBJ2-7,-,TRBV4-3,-,CASSARAGSSYEQYF,TGCGCCAGCAGCGCGCGGGCGGGGAGCTCCTACGAGCAGTACTTC
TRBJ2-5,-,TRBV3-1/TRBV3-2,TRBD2,CASSKTGTSVTETQYF,TGTGCCAGCAGTAAGACTGGGACTAGCGTCACAGAGACCCAGTACTTC
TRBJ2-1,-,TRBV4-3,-,CASSQERHNEQFF,TGCGCCAGCAGCCAAGAGAGGCACAATGAGCAGTTCTTC
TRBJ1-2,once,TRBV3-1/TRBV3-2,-,CASSQDKAQRGYTF,TGTGCCAGCAGCCAAGATAAGGCCCAGCGTGGCTACACCTTC
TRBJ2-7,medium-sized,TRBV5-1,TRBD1,CASSLWTGEQYF,TGCGCCAGCAGCTTATGGACAGGCGAGCAGTACTTC
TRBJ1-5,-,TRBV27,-,CASRDTSHSNQPQHF,TGTGCCAGCCGGGACACCTCCCATAGCAATCAGCCCCAGCATTTT
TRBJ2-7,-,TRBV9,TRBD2,CASSVVAGDSGEQYF,TGTGCCAGCAGCGTAGTAGCGGGGGATTCCGGGGAGCAGTACTTC
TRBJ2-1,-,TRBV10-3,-,CAISETGEQFF,TGTGCCATCAGTGAGACGGGTGAGCAGTTCTTC
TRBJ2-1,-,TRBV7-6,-,CASSLGVRERHTNNEQFF,TGTGCCAGCAGCCTAGGGGTCAGGGAGAGACATACAAACAATGAGCAGTTCTTC
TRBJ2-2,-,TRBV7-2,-,CASSLLHEDGELFF,TGTGCCAGCAGCTTATTGCACGAAGACGGGGAGCTGTTTTTT
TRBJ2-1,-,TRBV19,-,CASTPSHGTYNEQFF,TGTGCCAGTACGCCGAGCCACGGAACCTACAATGAGCAGTTCTTC